The 13 T cell receptor beta chains below all came from one sample that was sequenced in a study of shared clonotypes between healthy human individuals. Assay used: immunoSEQ multiplex PCR; TCRdb lists only in-frame clones, some missing. This table has over 2 million clones, 85% to 95% appearing once. Material for sequencing was naive CD4+ T cells from PBMCs. The subset is: CD45RA+ positively selected. These receptors originate from a man between 18 and 29 years old in good health. Some clones in this sample may be carry-over from other donors' samples.

The rearrangement joins TRBV9 to TRBJ2-3; tentative D call: TRBD2 (5 bases). The V gene lost 0 bases and the J gene lost 6 bases, with 11 bases spanning the gap. Germline V gives CDR1 SGDLS, CDR2 YYNGEE. The CDR3 is 14 residues long. The CDR3 DNA follows: TGTGCCAGCAGCGTAGTGACCCGCGGGGATACGCAGTATTTT. This encodes CASSVVTRGDTQYF.

The rearrangement links TRBV12-5 to TRBJ1-2; 7 nucleotides agree with TRBD1. J was trimmed by 4 bases and V by 2 bases; bases with no gene match: 13. Looked up from germline, CDR1 is LGHNT and CDR2 is FRNRAP. The CDR3 length is 17 residues. The chain's CDR3 is CASGLLRGGGRLYGYTF. CDR3 in DNA: TGTGCTAGTGGTTTGCTTCGAGGGGGCGGGAGACTCTATGGCTACACCTTC.

The chain couples TRBV7-2 to TRBJ1-2; TRBD1 aligns across 8 bases. Losses at the gene ends were 1 base for V and 7 bases for J; bases not matched to a gene: 5. The CDR3 sequence is 14 residues long. Looked up from germline, CDR1 is SGHTA and CDR2 is FQGNSA. The CDR3 coding sequence is TGTGCCAGCAGCTTAGGGCAGGGGGCGCGTGGCTACACCTTC. This encodes CASSLGQGARGYTF.

Comments on this clone: Other DNA sequences within the sample encode an identical CDR3. The chain combines TRBV7-2 with TRBJ2-7, with 10 bases that match TRBD2. Losses at the gene ends were 5 bases for V and 0 bases for J; bases not matched to a gene: 4. From germline, CDR1 is SGHTA and CDR2 FQGNSA. The CDR3 has 15 amino acids. CDR3 coding DNA: TGTGCCAGCAGCCCTGGACTAGCGGCCTCCTACGAGCAGTACTTC. Translating it yields CASSPGLAASYEQYF.

CDR3 DNA: TGTGCCAGAAGCTTGGTTGGGTCGGGGGACCTGAATCAGCCCCAGCATTTT. It is translated as CARSLVGSGDLNQPQHF. The rearrangement uses TRBV5-3 and TRBJ1-5, with TRBD1 as a possible D gene (5 bases). TRBV5-3 is designated an ORF whose function remains uncertain. The CDR3 sequence is 17 residues long. Trimming removed 0 bases at V and 4 bases at J, with 17 bases between.

V usage is TRBV7-2 and J usage is TRBJ2-7; 7 nucleotides match TRBD1. The CDR3 runs 17 residues. Germline CDR1 is SGHTA and CDR2 is FQGNSA. Trimming cost V 0 bases and J 0 bases; bases outside gene matches: 8. The CDR3 loop is CASSLALLGDSSYEQYF. The DNA for the CDR3 is TGTGCCAGCAGCTTAGCTCTCCTAGGGGACAGCTCCTACGAGCAGTACTTC. Filled out from reference TRBV7-2 and TRBJ2-7, the complete variable domain reads GAGVSQSPSNKVTEKGKDVELRCDPISGHTALYWYRQSLGQGLEFLIYFQGNSAPDKSGLPSDRFSAERTGGSVSTLTIQRTQQEDSAVYLCASSLALLGDSSYEQYFGPGTRLTVT.

The chain joins TRBV9 to TRBJ2-2, with 10 bases aligning to TRBD2. This CDR3 has 18 residues. V shed 0 bases, J shed 2 bases, and the junction held 7 bases outside the gene matches. Germline assignment: CDR1 SGDLS and CDR2 YYNGEE. The CDR3 DNA reads as TGTGCCAGCAGCGTAGGAGGGACTAGCGCGTATAACACCGGGGAGCTGTTTTTT. Translation gives CASSVGGTSAYNTGELFF.

V and J are TRBV6-6 and TRBJ1-2, with 9 bases matching TRBD1. Germline assignment: CDR1 MNHNY and CDR2 SVGAGI (reference sequence). CDR3 length: 13 amino acids. The J segment lost 4 bases and the V segment lost 6 bases, leaving 3 bases of the junction unmatched. CDR3 region: CASRRGQGYGYTF. The CDR3 bases are TGTGCCAGCAGGAGGGGACAGGGCTATGGCTACACCTTC.

Concerning this clone itself: Other nucleotide sequences in the sample specify the same CDR3. The chain employs TRBV5-1 and TRBJ2-7; perhaps TRBD1 as D (6 bases). The V end lost 0 bases, the J end lost 6 bases, and 10 bases lay between the germline ends. The CDR3 runs 13 residues. Germline CDR1 and CDR2: SGHRS and YFSETQ. Written as DNA, the CDR3 is TGCGCCAGCAGCTTGGGGACAGCTGGCGAGCAGTACTTC. Protein product: CASSLGTAGEQYF.

The gene calls are TRBV9 and TRBJ2-3; 9 nucleotides match TRBD2. Germline CDR1 reads SGDLS; CDR2 reads YYNGEE. The CDR3 extends over 15 amino acids. The V segment lost 3 bases and the J segment 6 bases; nucleotides outside the gene matches: 8. The CDR3 sequence is CASSDSGRRYDTQYF. The CDR3 nucleotides read TGTGCCAGCAGCGATAGCGGGAGACGGTACGATACGCAGTATTTT. The entire variable domain, with the rest obtained from reference TRBV9 and TRBJ2-3, is as follows: DSGVTQTPKHLITATGQRVTLRCSPRSGDLSVYWYQQSLDQGLQFLIQYYNGEERAKGNILERFSAQQFPDLHSELNLSSLELGDSALYFCASSDSGRRYDTQYFGPGTRLTVL.

The rearrangement links TRBV5-1 to TRBJ2-5; TRBD1 might be the D (6 bases). With 7 bases removed from V and 2 bases from J, the gap between germline ends came to 6 bases. The CDR3 loop spans 11 amino acids. Germline V gives CDR1 SGHRS, CDR2 YFSETQ. The chain's CDR3 is CASGQQETQYF. As DNA, the CDR3 is TGCGCCAGCGGACAGCAAGAGACCCAGTACTTC. The full variable domain, in which reference TRBV5-1 and TRBJ2-5 provide the parts outside the CDR3, is KAGVTQTPRYLIKTRGQQVTLSCSPISGHRSVSWYQQTPGQGLQFLFEYFSETQRNKGNFPGRFSGRQFSNSRSEMNVSTLELGDSALYLCASGQQETQYFGPGTRLLVL.

About this clone: Additional DNA sequences in this sample encode the identical CDR3. In DNA form, the CDR3 reads TGTGCCAGCAGCGGGGTGGCCGGTAATTATGGCTACACCTTC. Its translation is CASSGVAGNYGYTF. V is TRBV5-6 and J is TRBJ1-2; D is undetermined. In germline, CDR1 is SGHDT, CDR2 YYEEEE. This CDR3 spans 14 amino acids. The ends were cut back, 4 bases at V and 5 bases at J, with 15 bases in the middle.

The genes are TRBV5-1 and TRBJ1-2; unclear D gene. V was trimmed by 2 bases and J by 3 bases, leaving 8 bases between them. The CDR3 covers 13 residues. The germline V gene encodes CDR1 SGHRS and CDR2 YFSETQ. CDR3 loop: CASSLRRDYGYTF. CDR3 sequence (DNA): TGCGCCAGCAGCTTACGACGGGACTATGGCTACACCTTC.